What follows are 25 T cell receptor beta chains derived from one specimen sequenced in a study of T cells after yellow fever vaccination. TCRdb redid the calling of the 5' RACE reads with MiXCR, one entry per CDR3 protein. The sample consists of 150,000 or so distinct CDR3 sequences, 6.6% of them appearing once. The starting material was CD4+ T cells sorted from PBMCs, obtained 10 days after the yellow fever booster vaccination. The receptor source for this set is a man aged 25-45 years who received the YFV17D yellow fever vaccine.

At least ten counts were recorded for this clonotype. The rearrangement links TRBV28 to TRBJ2-1, with 8 bases lining up with TRBD2. There are 14 residues in the CDR3. J lost 4 bases, V lost 6 bases, and 5 bases had no gene match. Germline V gene sequence: CDR1 MDHEN, CDR2 SYDVKM. Here the CDR3 DNA reads TGTGCCAGCAGGTCGGGAGGGAAGTACAATGAGCAGTTCTTC. Residues: CASRSGGKYNEQFF.

This clonotype was picked up a small number of times. The J gene is TRBJ2-2, the V gene TRBV19; TRBD2 agrees at 7 bases. Looked up from germline, CDR1 is LNHDA and CDR2 is SQIVND (reference sequence). The CDR3 length is 15 residues. The trim removed 6 bases at V and 2 bases at J, leaving 6 bases unmatched. CDR3 amino acids: CASRLSGTNTGELFF. The CDR3 coding sequence is TGTGCCAGTAGACTCAGCGGGACTAACACCGGGGAGCTGTTTTTT.

This clonotype was counted at least ten times. V gene TRBV5-1 combines with J gene TRBJ2-3; 8 bases match TRBD2. Germline CDR1 and CDR2: SGHRS and YFSETQ. This CDR3 comprises 14 residues. V lost 3 bases, J lost 6 bases, and 6 bases stayed unmatched. The CDR3 is CASSSAGVRDTQYF. The CDR3 DNA is TGCGCCAGCAGCTCAGCGGGAGTTAGGGATACGCAGTATTTT.

Worth noting for this clonotype: A much larger clone differs by one base, so this may be a read error. The CDR3 here is CASSPGQGPETQYF. Here the CDR3 DNA reads TGCGCCAGCAGCCCGGGACAGGGGCCTGAGACCCAGTACTTC. The chain links TRBV5-1 to TRBJ2-5, with 10 bases fitting TRBD1. CDR1 is SGHRS, CDR2 YFSETQ, per germline. The V and J ends lost 4 bases and 5 bases, in that order; junction bases with no gene match: 5. The length of the CDR3 is 14 residues.

This clonotype was observed many times. This chain uses TRBV15 with TRBJ2-2; 8 nucleotides align to TRBD1. The CDR3 spans 16 residues. Per germline, CDR1 LNHNV and CDR2 YYDKDF (reference sequence). V lost 3 bases to trimming and J lost 1 base; unmatched junction nucleotides: 4. The CDR3 region has the DNA TGTGCCACCAGCAGCGACAGGGGAAGGAACACCGGGGAGCTGTTTTTT. Its translation: CATSSDRGRNTGELFF.

Ten or more counts support this clonotype. The V gene is TRBV10-3, the J gene TRBJ2-5; tentatively, D is TRBD2 (5 bases). The CDR3 contains 14 residues. Trimming cost V 6 bases and J 5 bases, with 16 bases left between them. Germline loops: CDR1 ENHRY, CDR2 SYGVKD. CDR3: CAIRRDNPGETQYF. In DNA form, the CDR3 reads TGTGCCATCAGGCGTGACAACCCGGGGGAGACCCAGTACTTC.

This clonotype has just a few counts. V and J are TRBV18 and TRBJ2-7; 14 bases are a match to TRBD2. Germline V gene data show CDR1 as KGHSH and CDR2 as LQKENI. This CDR3 contains 16 residues. The V gene end was trimmed by 2 bases and the J gene end by 5 bases; junction bases not matched to a gene: 5. DNA for the CDR3: TGTGCCAGCTCACCAAAGACGGGACTAGCGGGAGACGAGCAGTACTTC. Amino acid sequence: CASSPKTGLAGDEQYF.

The V gene is TRBV5-4, the J gene TRBJ2-3, with a tentative D call TRBD2 (6 bases). V gave up 2 bases and J gave up 4 bases, with 11 bases separating them. CDR3 length: 14 residues. The germline V gene has CDR1 SGHNT and CDR2 YYREEE (reference sequence). CDR3 DNA: TGTGCCAGCAGCTTATCGGGAGAGGCAGATACGCAGTATTTT. This codes for CASSLSGEADTQYF.

This chain joins TRBV11-2 and TRBJ1-1, with a possible D match to TRBD1 (6 bases). The CDR3 has 15 residues. CDR1 is SGHAT, CDR2 FQNNGV, per germline. Trimming left V 5 bases short and J 1 base short, with 14 bases between. The CDR3 loop is CASSLPGARNTEAFF. The CDR3 DNA reads TGTGCCAGCAGCCTTCCAGGGGCCAGGAACACTGAAGCTTTCTTT. Drawing the rest from reference TRBV11-2 and TRBJ1-1, the complete variable domain is EAGVAQSPRYKIIEKRQSVAFWCNPISGHATLYWYQQILGQGPKLLIQFQNNGVVDDSQLPKDRFSAERLKGVDSTLKIQPAKLEDSAVYLCASSLPGARNTEAFFGQGTRLTVV.

This clonotype was seen at least ten times. The chain recombines TRBV28 with TRBJ1-6, with D perhaps TRBD1 (6 bases). V was pared by 5 bases and J by 3 bases, with 17 bases between. The germline gives CDR1 MDHEN, CDR2 SYDVKM. The CDR3 is 17 residues long. The CDR3 protein is CASSEDSQTIYNSPLHF. The CDR3 DNA reads TGTGCCAGCAGTGAGGACAGCCAGACGATCTATAATTCACCCCTCCACTTT.

This clonotype was seen ten or more times. The chain carries TRBV12-3 or TRBV12-4 and TRBJ1-2, with 7 positions matching TRBD1. This CDR3 spans 13 amino acids. With V trimmed by 7 bases and J by 8 bases, 10 bases remained unmatched. CDR3 in DNA: TGTGCCAGCATCCAGAGGGGAGGGGGCGGCTACACCTTC. Residues: CASIQRGGGGYTF.

This clonotype has ten or more counts. In DNA form, the CDR3 reads TGTGCCATCGCCGGGGCAGGGGCTGGAAACACCATATATTTT. Amino acids: CAIAGAGAGNTIYF. This chain uses TRBV10-3 with TRBJ1-3, with D possibly matching TRBD1 (6 bases). Germline V gives CDR1 ENHRY, CDR2 SYGVKD. The CDR3 contains 14 residues. V dropped 8 bases and J dropped 2 bases, with 13 bases sitting between them.

This clonotype was seen at least ten times. The CDR3 here is CASSPPGTSGPEQYF. The CDR3 region has the DNA TGTGCCAGCAGCCCGCCCGGGACTAGTGGGCCCGAGCAGTACTTC. The chain combines TRBV6-1 with TRBJ2-7, with TRBD2 matching 8 bases. The CDR3 consists of 15 residues. The trim removed 6 bases at V and 6 bases at J, leaving 13 bases unmatched. Germline CDR1 is MNHNS and CDR2 is SASEGT.

This clonotype was recorded at least ten times. V gene TRBV29-1 combines with J gene TRBJ1-2; D gene ambiguous. Germline CDR1 is SQVTM and CDR2 is ANQGSEA. There are 13 residues in the CDR3. The germline V and J ends were trimmed by 4 bases and 4 bases, with 13 bases remaining between them. DNA of the CDR3: TGCAGCGTTGCCCCTGGGTTGAGCTATGGCTACACCTTC. Protein product: CSVAPGLSYGYTF.

This chain joins TRBV4-3 and TRBJ2-1; 8 nucleotides align to TRBD2. In germline, CDR1 is LGHNA, CDR2 YSLEER. With 1 base clipped from V and 6 bases from J, the junction kept 8 bases outside the gene matches. This CDR3 spans 16 amino acids. CDR3 in amino acids: CASSQVAGRASNEQFF. The CDR3 DNA sequence: TGCGCCAGCAGCCAAGTGGCCGGGAGGGCGTCCAATGAGCAGTTCTTC.

This clonotype was seen many times. The chain has TRBV7-9 and TRBJ2-3; D is possibly TRBD2 (5 bases). V lost 0 bases, J lost 1 base, and 8 bases lay in between. This CDR3 contains 15 residues. The germline V gene encodes CDR1 SEHNR and CDR2 FQNEAQ (reference sequence). For the CDR3, the DNA is TGTGCCAGCAGCTTAGCGTCCGGGGGCACAGATACGCAGTATTTT. Its protein is CASSLASGGTDTQYF.

The chain uses TRBV28 and TRBJ2-1; 7 bases line up with TRBD2. Germline V gives CDR1 MDHEN, CDR2 SYDVKM. The CDR3 is 16 residues long. The trim removed 8 bases at V and 0 bases at J, leaving 10 bases unmatched. The CDR3 reads CASLSGGFSSYNEQFF. In DNA form, the CDR3 reads TGTGCCAGCCTCTCCGGGGGGTTTAGCTCCTACAATGAGCAGTTCTTC.

The chain is built from TRBV5-3 and TRBJ2-7, with 8 bases that match TRBD1. TRBV5-3 belongs to the ORF category, with a function that is uncertain. CDR3 length: 16 residues. Losses at the gene ends were 8 bases for V and 2 bases for J; bases not matched to a gene: 15. The CDR3 spells CASADQGARNPYEQYF. Here the CDR3 DNA reads TGTGCCAGTGCTGACCAGGGGGCGCGTAACCCCTACGAGCAGTACTTC.

This clonotype was seen at least ten times. This chain links TRBV9 with TRBJ1-1; D may be TRBD1 (5 bases). The CDR3 length is 15 residues. CDR1 SGDLS and CDR2 YYNGEE come from the germline V gene. Trimming shortened V by 0 bases and J by 1 base, and 10 bases separated the two germline ends. The CDR3 loop is CASSVGAGTNTEAFF. In DNA, the CDR3 is TGTGCCAGCAGCGTAGGGGCAGGGACGAACACTGAAGCTTTCTTT.

A few counts support this clonotype. J is TRBJ2-7 and V is TRBV20-1; 7 nucleotides match TRBD2. The trim removed 5 bases at V and 2 bases at J, leaving 12 bases unmatched. Looked up from germline, CDR1 is DFQATT and CDR2 is SNEGSKA (reference sequence). The CDR3 has 15 residues. In nucleotides, the CDR3 is TGCAGTGCTGGACCAACTAGCGCAGTCGCCTACGAGCAGTACTTC. This translates into CSAGPTSAVAYEQYF.

The V and J genes are TRBV7-2 and TRBJ1-1, with D hard to call. The germline CDR1 and CDR2 sequences are SGHTA and FQGNSA. CDR3 size: 13 residues. Trimming removed 4 bases from V and 6 bases from J, with 12 bases in between. CDR3 bases: TGTGCCAGCAGCTCCCCCATGGGCGCTGAAGCTTTCTTT. It translates to CASSSPMGAEAFF.

The sample holds many counts of this clonotype. V usage is TRBV20-1 and J usage is TRBJ1-1; D call uncertain. The V gene lost 6 bases and the J gene lost 0 bases, with 8 bases spanning the gap. The CDR3 covers 12 residues. Germline CDR1 and CDR2: DFQATT and SNEGSKA (reference sequence). The CDR3 DNA sequence: TGCAGTGCCGCACCCATGAACACTGAAGCTTTCTTT. Translating it yields CSAAPMNTEAFF.

This clonotype was seen repeatedly, ten times or more. The V gene is TRBV30, the J gene TRBJ1-6; no firm D call. This CDR3 comprises 14 residues. The V end was cut by 4 bases, the J end by 6 bases, with 13 bases between. The germline V gene encodes CDR1 GTSNPN and CDR2 SVGIG (reference sequence). The CDR3 spells CAWTVYGFNSPLHF. The DNA of the CDR3 is TGTGCCTGGACGGTGTACGGCTTTAATTCACCCCTCCACTTT.

This clonotype was seen only a few times. V gene TRBV20-1 combines with J gene TRBJ2-5, with TRBD1 identical over 9 bases. CDR1 and CDR2 from the germline V gene are DFQATT and SNEGSKA (reference sequence). J lost 1 base, V lost 7 bases, and 4 bases had no gene match. The CDR3 runs 13 residues. The CDR3 region has the DNA TGCAGTGTTCCGGGACAGGGCCAAGAGACCCAGTACTTC. Its protein is CSVPGQGQETQYF.

This clonotype was seen at least ten times. The chain has TRBV25-1 and TRBJ2-3; TRBD1 matches 7 bases. The CDR3 sequence is 15 residues long. CDR1 MGHDK and CDR2 SYGVNS come from the germline V gene. The V segment lost 7 bases and the J segment 4 bases; nucleotides outside the gene matches: 11. Written as DNA, the CDR3 is TGTGCCAGCACAAAAGAAGACAGGGACGCAGATACGCAGTATTTT. Its translation is CASTKEDRDADTQYF. Based on the CDR3 plus reference TRBV25-1 and TRBJ2-3, the full variable domain is EADIYQTPRYLVIGTGKKITLECSQTMGHDKMYWYQQDPGMELHLIHYSYGVNSTEKGDLSSESTVSRIRTEHFPLTLESARPSHTSQYLCASTKEDRDADTQYFGPGTRLTVL.